This T cell receptor (beta chain) was sequenced in a study of type 1 regulatory T cells. Study in general: This in vitro CD4 product, T-allo10, is enriched for Tr1 cells and alloantigen-specific.

Graft donor-derived T-allo10 cells were described as host-alloantigen-specific, anergic, and alloantigen-specifically suppressive. Regarding this clonotype: Antigen unknown. One junction end disagrees with the germline gene, perhaps due to a read error.

From germline, CDR1 is DFQATT and CDR2 SNEGSKA (reference sequence). The CDR3 is 13 amino acids. TCRdb redid the calling of the reads with MiXCR, one entry per CDR3 protein. The sample shows fewer than 70,000 distinct CDR3 sequences, about 60% of them seen only once. The sequence derives from a human donor in good health. The sequenced sample consisted of cultured T cells, either the whole culture or a sorted T cell fraction (not recorded which). Described subset: Tr1-enriched cell product generated in vitro against host alloantigens. This chain links TRBV20-1 with TRBJ2-7, with D uncertain. The chain's CDR3 is CSAREDALGEQYF. CDR3 DNA sequence: TGCAGTGCTAGAGAGGACGCCTTAGGAGAGCAATACTTC.